These 8 T cell receptor beta chains were sequenced from one sample in a study of blood T cells in healthy people across ages (dated by TCRdb to the mid-2010s). Library preparation was by 5' RACE. Reads for this sample came from an Illumina HiSeq 2500. A second about 7 to 12 cycle PCR used a sample-barcoded 5' primer and a J-beta primer mix. TCRdb reran the public reads through fastp at Q25 and MiXCR, keeping productive beta chains. Records with the same CDR3 protein are collapsed into one entry carrying the most frequent genes and DNA. The sample records about 1.8 million distinct CDR3 sequences, 49% of which are singletons. Approximately 2.1% of the sample goes to the ten largest clones. The source material was blood. These receptors all stem from a woman in her forties in good health.

The chain is built from TRBV27 and TRBJ1-1; TRBD1 is a possible D gene (6 bases). From germline, CDR1 is MNHEY and CDR2 SMNVEV (reference sequence). V dropped 5 bases and J dropped 5 bases, with 15 bases sitting between them. The CDR3 runs to 14 residues. The CDR3 loop reads CASSRQGRKTEAFF. DNA of the CDR3: TGTGCCAGCAGTCGGCAGGGGAGGAAAACTGAAGCTTTCTTT.

This clonotype was counted only a few times. The gene calls are TRBV24-1 and TRBJ2-1; TRBD2 is a possible D gene (5 bases). V lost 6 bases and J lost 4, with 15 bases in between. The CDR3 extends over 15 amino acids. From germline, CDR1 is KGHDR and CDR2 SFDVKD. CDR3 in DNA: TGTGCCACCAGTTCAACTAGGGCGGAGTACAATGAGCAGTTCTTC. This codes for CATSSTRAEYNEQFF.

This chain connects TRBV29-1 to TRBJ1-2; no definite D call. This CDR3 region has 14 residues. The V gene's germline CDR1 is SQVTM and CDR2 ANQGSEA. Trimming shortened V by 0 bases and J by 4 bases, and 12 bases separated the two germline ends. CDR3 loop: CSVEDPSASYGYTF. The DNA of the CDR3 is TGCAGCGTTGAAGATCCCTCAGCCAGCTATGGCTACACCTTC. Full variable domain (outside the CDR3, taken from reference TRBV29-1 and TRBJ1-2): SAVISQKPSRDICQRGTSLTIQCQVDSQVTMMFWYRQQPGQSLTLIATANQGSEATYESGFVIDKFPISRPNLTFSTLTVSNMSPEDSSIYLCSVEDPSASYGYTFGSGTRLTVV.

The V call is TRBV6-6, the J call TRBJ2-5; 8 bases line up with TRBD2. The germline V gene has CDR1 MNHNY and CDR2 SVGAGI (reference sequence). This CDR3 contains 13 residues. Unmatched junction bases numbered 6, after V lost 7 bases and J lost 5 bases. The CDR3 here is CASTLTSVETQYF. In DNA form, the CDR3 reads TGTGCCAGCACTCTGACTAGCGTTGAGACCCAGTACTTC.

The rearrangement uses TRBV9 and TRBJ2-1; 10 bases agree with TRBD2. Germline trimming cut 4 bases from V and 2 bases from J; bases unmatched to any gene: 6. The length of the CDR3 is 16 residues. Germline CDR1 is SGDLS and CDR2 is YYNGEE. The CDR3 nucleotides read TGTGCCAGCAGCCGTACCCTAGCGGGGGCCTACAATGAGCAGTTCTTC. Translation gives CASSRTLAGAYNEQFF. The full variable domain, its missing parts supplied by reference TRBV9 and TRBJ2-1, is DSGVTQTPKHLITATGQRVTLRCSPRSGDLSVYWYQQSLDQGLQFLIQYYNGEERAKGNILERFSAQQFPDLHSELNLSSLELGDSALYFCASSRTLAGAYNEQFFGPGTRLTVL.

This clonotype was counted a few times. The chain recombines TRBV5-1 with TRBJ1-2; possibly TRBD1 for D (5 bases). The length of the CDR3 is 17 residues. The germline CDR1 and CDR2 sequences are SGHRS and YFSETQ. Trimming stripped 0 bases from V and 5 bases from J, with 20 bases between. The CDR3 DNA follows: TGCGCCAGCAGCTTGGACGATACAGGCTACGGATCGTATGGCTACACCTTC. Encoded protein: CASSLDDTGYGSYGYTF.

The chain recombines TRBV15 with TRBJ2-7, with D tentatively TRBD2 (7 bases). The germline CDR1 and CDR2 sequences are LNHNV and YYDKDF (reference sequence). Trimming removed 1 base from V and 10 bases from J, with 17 bases in between. The CDR3 spans 14 residues. The CDR3 coding sequence is TGTGCCACCAGCAGAGGGGGGGGCCAAGAGGCCCAGTACTTC. Translation: CATSRGGGQEAQYF.

This clonotype was counted a few times. This chain connects TRBV5-1 to TRBJ1-1, with D unresolved. The germline V gene encodes CDR1 SGHRS and CDR2 YFSETQ. CDR3 size: 14 residues. The germline V and J ends were trimmed by 6 bases and 1 base, with 13 bases remaining between them. CDR3 residues: CASTLRPANTEAFF. CDR3 bases: TGCGCCAGCACCCTGCGGCCGGCGAACACTGAAGCTTTCTTT.